This passage covers 6 T cell receptor beta chains from one sample sequenced in a study of blood T cell repertoires in COVID-19. The data were produced by immunoSEQ multiplex PCR, yet TCRdb's version contains in-frame clones alone and is incomplete. The repertoire holds about 290,000 clones, with around four fifths as singletons. Specimen: peripheral blood. The source of these receptors is a woman aged 45-65 years with active or convalescent COVID-19.

As for this clone: Other DNA sequences in this sample translate to the same CDR3. The V gene is TRBV11-3, the J gene TRBJ2-5; TRBD2 matches at 15 bases. The CDR3 has 15 amino acids. Looked up from germline, CDR1 is SGHNT and CDR2 is YENEEA. V lost 5 bases to trimming and J lost 4 bases; unmatched junction nucleotides: 2. CDR3 nucleotide sequence: TGTGCCAGCAGCCCGGGACTAGCGGGAGGAGAGACCCAGTACTTC. Translating gives CASSPGLAGGETQYF. The full variable domain, its missing parts supplied by reference TRBV11-3 and TRBJ2-5, is EAGVVQSPRYKIIEKKQPVAFWCNPISGHNTLYWYLQNLGQGPELLIRYENEEAVDDSQLPKDRFSAERLKGVDSTLKIQPAELGDSAVYLCASSPGLAGGETQYFGPGTRLLVL.

This sequence joins TRBV7-9 and TRBJ2-2; 8 bases are shared with TRBD2. Germline V lookup: CDR1 SEHNR, CDR2 FQNEAQ (reference sequence). The J segment lost 3 bases and the V segment lost 8 bases, leaving 5 bases of the junction unmatched. CDR3 length: 14 amino acids. CDR3 in DNA: TGTGCCAGCCCGGGACTAGTTTACACCGGGGAGCTGTTTTTT. Translated: CASPGLVYTGELFF. Using reference TRBV7-9 and TRBJ2-2 for the parts outside the CDR3, the full variable domain is DTGVSQNPRHKITKRGQNVTFRCDPISEHNRLYWYRQTLGQGPEFLTYFQNEAQLEKSRLLSDRFSAERPKGSFSTLEIQRTEQGDSAMYLCASPGLVYTGELFFGEGSRLTVL.

V gene TRBV6-2 or TRBV6-3 combines with J gene TRBJ1-3; possible D gene TRBD1, 5 bases. There are 15 residues in the CDR3. Germline V gene sequence: CDR1 MNHEY, CDR2 SVGEGT. Trimming took off 2 bases at V and 0 bases at J, with 8 bases between the two ends. The CDR3 sequence is CASSYRGNSGNTIYF. The DNA for the CDR3 is TGTGCCAGCAGTTACAGGGGCAACTCTGGAAACACCATATATTTT.

This chain uses TRBV3-1 (or the pseudogene TRBV3-2) with TRBJ1-6; tentatively, D is TRBD1 (6 bases). The CDR3 has 14 residues. The V and J ends lost 4 bases and 8 bases respectively, with 12 bases between them. Germline CDR1 and CDR2: LGHDT and YNNKEL (reference sequence). The CDR3 DNA sequence: TGTGCCAGCAGCCCAACAGGGTGGGATTCACCCCTCCACTTT. Protein sequence: CASSPTGWDSPLHF.

The chain combines TRBV14 with TRBJ1-1, with unresolved D. CDR3 length: 15 residues. Per the germline V gene, CDR1 is SGHDN and CDR2 is FVKESK. V was clipped by 4 bases and J by 1 base, with 13 bases between them. CDR3 DNA sequence: TGTGCCAGCAGCCCCTTGAGCAGGCCGAACACTGAAGCTTTCTTT. As protein: CASSPLSRPNTEAFF.

The V and J genes are TRBV2 and TRBJ1-1, with TRBD1 matching over 7 bases. CDR3 length equals 13 residues. Trimming at V came to 7 bases and at J to 5 bases, leaving 7 bases not matched to a gene. Germline assignment: CDR1 SNHLY and CDR2 FYNNEI. In DNA, the CDR3 is TGTGCCAGCAATCCACAGGGGCGGACTGAAGCTTTCTTT. Protein sequence: CASNPQGRTEAFF.